The 31 T cell receptor beta chains given below trace back to one sample, sequenced in a study of OX40 agonist ivuxolimab in advanced cancers. Assay: immunoSEQ multiplex PCR; the TCRdb copy retains only in-frame clones and omits some. Found here are tens of thousands of clones, about nine tenths of them singletons; the top ten hold approximately 0.5%. Specimen: CD4+ or CD8+ T cells sorted from blood, collected in a trial of the OX40 agonist ivuxolimab. Receptors were obtained from an adult with an advanced solid tumor such as melanoma, head and neck, liver or kidney cancer.

The CDR3 sequence: CASSEWSSGTSTDTQYF. For the CDR3, the DNA is TGCGCCAGCAGTGAGTGGTCTAGCGGGACTAGCACAGATACGCAGTATTTT. J is TRBJ2-3 and V is TRBV10-1; the match to TRBD2 covers 9 bases. The CDR3 totals 17 residues. V trimming: 1 base; J trimming: 0 bases; junction bases outside the gene matches: 5. Germline-derived CDR1 and CDR2 are WNHNN and SYGVQD (reference sequence).

J is TRBJ1-1 and V is TRBV6-4; D uncertain. The V and J ends lost 6 bases and 5 bases respectively, with 7 bases between them. This CDR3 contains 11 residues. Germline V lookup: CDR1 MRHNA, CDR2 SNTAGT. This chain's CDR3 is CASRDGTEAFF. In DNA, the CDR3 is TGTGCCAGCAGGGATGGTACTGAAGCTTTCTTT.

This clone turned up a few times. CDR3 residues: CAWSLVSRGLYGYTF. The CDR3 coding sequence is TGTGCCTGGAGTTTGGTCTCAAGGGGCCTCTATGGCTACACCTTC. This chain connects TRBV30 to TRBJ1-2, with D perhaps TRBD1 (5 bases). V gave up 2 bases and J gave up 4 bases, with 17 bases separating them. CDR3 size: 15 residues. CDR1 is GTSNPN and CDR2 is SVGIG in the germline V gene (reference sequence).

In DNA, the CDR3 is TGTGCCAGCAGCTCCCAGGGGAGGGCCGGCACAGATACGCAGTATTTT. This encodes CASSSQGRAGTDTQYF. The chain employs TRBV7-2 and TRBJ2-3; perhaps TRBD2 as D (7 bases). This CDR3 region has 16 residues. Germline V gene data show CDR1 as SGHTA and CDR2 as FQGNSA. V lost 4 bases to trimming and J lost 1 base, with 15 bases between them. The complete variable domain, with remaining parts taken from reference TRBV7-2 and TRBJ2-3, reads GAGVSQSPSNKVTEKGKDVELRCDPISGHTALYWYRQSLGQGLEFLIYFQGNSAPDKSGLPSDRFSAERTGGSVSTLTIQRTQQEDSAVYLCASSSQGRAGTDTQYFGPGTRLTVL.

This clone was detected only once. The CDR3 is CASSVVPITGGKNTEAFF. CDR3 DNA sequence: TGTGCCAGCAGCGTAGTCCCAATCACGGGGGGAAAGAACACTGAAGCTTTCTTT. This sequence joins TRBV9 and TRBJ1-1; tentative D call: TRBD1 (5 bases). The germline gives CDR1 SGDLS, CDR2 YYNGEE. The CDR3 contains 18 residues. V lost 0 bases and J lost 1, with 19 bases in between.

The V gene is TRBV10-1, the J gene TRBJ2-2; unclear D gene. V dropped 2 bases and J dropped 3 bases, with 4 bases sitting between them. The CDR3 is made up of 13 amino acids. The V gene's germline CDR1 is WNHNN and CDR2 SYGVQD (reference sequence). The chain's CDR3 is CASSEGYTGELFF. The CDR3 DNA reads as TGCGCCAGCAGTGAGGGCTACACCGGGGAGCTGTTTTTT.

The chain has TRBV7-9 and TRBJ2-7; 7 positions match TRBD1. V shed 5 bases, J shed 5 bases, and the junction held 6 bases outside the gene matches. CDR3 length equals 13 residues. Germline CDR1 reads SEHNR; CDR2 reads FQNEAQ (reference sequence). The CDR3 protein is CASSPDRVNEQYF. CDR3 in DNA: TGTGCCAGCAGCCCAGACAGGGTGAACGAGCAGTACTTC.

V gene TRBV4-1 combines with J gene TRBJ1-2, with 10 bases identical to TRBD1. V was pared by 4 bases and J by 2 bases, with 4 bases of the junction left unmatched. Germline loops: CDR1 MGHRA, CDR2 YSYEKL. There are 15 residues in the CDR3. The DNA of the CDR3 is TGCGCCAGCAGCCCCCGGGACAGGGGCAACTATGGCTACACCTTC. Its protein product is CASSPRDRGNYGYTF.

The rearrangement uses TRBV14 and TRBJ2-7; D gene unclear. The germline V and J ends were trimmed by 1 base and 4 bases, with 11 bases remaining between them. The germline V gene encodes CDR1 SGHDN and CDR2 FVKESK. The CDR3 spans 14 residues. CDR3 nucleotides: TGTGCCAGCAGCCAAGGATTAAGGCCTTACGAGCAGTACTTC. The encoded protein is CASSQGLRPYEQYF.

This clone was seen once. This chain links TRBV7-9 with TRBJ2-7, with TRBD1 as a possible D gene (6 bases). V was trimmed by 1 base and J by 3 bases, leaving 16 bases between them. The germline gives CDR1 SEHNR, CDR2 FQNEAQ (reference sequence). CDR3 length: 16 residues. CDR3 sequence: CASSLVVQGSSYEQYF. CDR3 DNA: TGTGCCAGCAGCTTAGTGGTACAGGGAAGTAGCTACGAGCAGTACTTC.

The chain recombines TRBV6-6 with TRBJ1-2; D uncertain. The CDR3 has 12 residues. Germline assignment: CDR1 MNHNY and CDR2 SVGAGI (reference sequence). V was cut by 4 bases and J by 4 bases, with 7 bases left in between. The CDR3 loop reads CASSFASYGYTF. In nucleotides, the CDR3 is TGTGCCAGCAGTTTCGCGAGCTATGGCTACACCTTC.

V and J are TRBV6-1 and TRBJ2-5; 9 nucleotides match TRBD2. The CDR3 has 17 amino acids. Germline V CDR1 and CDR2: MNHNS, SASEGT. The J segment lost 5 bases and the V segment lost 4 bases, leaving 14 bases of the junction unmatched. Here the CDR3 DNA reads TGTGCCAGCAGTGTAGTTTGGACAAGGGCGGGGGGGGAGACCCAGTACTTC. As protein: CASSVVWTRAGGETQYF.

This chain links TRBV4-1 with TRBJ1-1, with 11 bases lining up with TRBD1. This CDR3 has 18 amino acids. J gave up 1 base and V 1 base, and 8 bases lay outside the gene matches. CDR1 is MGHRA and CDR2 is YSYEKL in the germline V gene. CDR3 sequence reads: CASSQAFGQGARNTEAFF. CDR3 DNA: TGCGCCAGCAGCCAAGCTTTCGGACAGGGGGCAAGGAACACTGAAGCTTTCTTT.

The genes are TRBV7-9 and TRBJ2-3; D gene uncertain. CDR3 length equals 14 residues. Germline CDR1 SEHNR, CDR2 FQNEAQ (reference sequence). Trimming cost V 1 base and J 4 bases, with 9 bases left between them. The CDR3: CASSLGAAADTQYF. CDR3 DNA: TGTGCCAGCAGCTTAGGGGCCGCGGCAGATACGCAGTATTTT.

The rearrangement links TRBV19 to TRBJ2-7, with TRBD2 as a possible D gene (5 bases). Trimming removed 4 bases at V and 2 bases at J, with 9 bases between. This CDR3 region has 13 residues. Germline lookup yields CDR1 LNHDA and CDR2 SQIVND (reference sequence). The CDR3 sequence: CASSSQRTYEQYF. The CDR3 DNA follows: TGTGCCAGTAGTAGTCAGCGGACCTACGAGCAGTACTTC.

V is TRBV11-3 and J is TRBJ1-2, with TRBD1 identical over 8 bases. CDR1 and CDR2 (germline): SGHNT, YENEEA. This CDR3 comprises 14 residues. J gave up 8 bases and V 1 base, and 6 bases lay outside the gene matches. In DNA form, the CDR3 reads TGTGCCAGCAGCTTAGCTTCAGGGGGCAGAGGCTACACCTTC. Its translation: CASSLASGGRGYTF. Together with reference TRBV11-3 and TRBJ1-2, the CDR3 gives the full variable domain: EAGVVQSPRYKIIEKKQPVAFWCNPISGHNTLYWYLQNLGQGPELLIRYENEEAVDDSQLPKDRFSAERLKGVDSTLKIQPAELGDSAVYLCASSLASGGRGYTFGSGTRLTVV.

The chain uses TRBV10-3 and TRBJ2-1, with 9 bases fitting TRBD2. Germline V gene sequence: CDR1 ENHRY, CDR2 SYGVKD. This CDR3 comprises 17 residues. The ends lost 6 bases at V and 0 bases at J; junction bases unmatched: 9. This CDR3 reads CAISPVRLAASYNEQFF. Written as DNA, the CDR3 is TGTGCCATCAGCCCTGTCCGACTAGCGGCCTCCTACAATGAGCAGTTCTTC.

This rearrangement joins TRBV7-3 to TRBJ2-1, with 10 bases identical to TRBD2. Germline V CDR1 and CDR2: SGHTA, FQGTGA. V gave up 7 bases and J gave up 7 bases; unmatched junction bases: 10. The length of the CDR3 is 15 residues. The CDR3, as DNA: TGTGCCAGCACCCTAGCGGGAGCCCCGGGTAATGAGCAGTTCTTC. It is translated as CASTLAGAPGNEQFF.

This clone was seen more than once but under ten times. The chain employs TRBV5-6 and TRBJ1-1; a possible D gene is TRBD1 (6 bases). Germline V gene data show CDR1 as SGHDT and CDR2 as YYEEEE. CDR3 size: 14 residues. Trimming stripped 6 bases from V and 0 bases from J, with 12 bases between. CDR3 DNA: TGTGCCAGCACATGGGGGGGCATGAACACTGAAGCTTTCTTT. Residues: CASTWGGMNTEAFF.

The V and J genes are TRBV5-1 and TRBJ2-2; tentatively, D is TRBD2 (6 bases). The CDR3 extends over 14 amino acids. V lost 2 bases and J 7 bases, leaving 12 bases between the germline ends. Germline V CDR1 and CDR2: SGHRS, YFSETQ. CDR3 amino acids: CASSLTSRGGELFF. The CDR3 DNA reads TGCGCCAGCAGCTTAACTAGCCGAGGCGGGGAGCTGTTTTTT.

The chain combines TRBV5-1 with TRBJ2-2; perhaps TRBD2 as D (6 bases). Per germline, CDR1 SGHRS and CDR2 YFSETQ. The CDR3 loop spans 16 amino acids. The germline V and J ends were trimmed by 0 bases and 6 bases, with 15 bases remaining between them. CDR3 DNA: TGCGCCAGCAGCTTGGACGACGGGAGCAGGTCCGGGGAGCTGTTTTTT. Translation: CASSLDDGSRSGELFF.

The chain joins TRBV4-1 to TRBJ2-2; 11 bases align to TRBD2. Germline CDR1 reads MGHRA; CDR2 reads YSYEKL. Trimming cost V 4 bases and J 6 bases; bases outside gene matches: 10. The CDR3 is 17 residues long. Here the CDR3 reads CASSLGALAGVPGELFF. The CDR3 DNA is TGCGCCAGCAGCCTAGGGGCACTAGCGGGAGTGCCCGGGGAGCTGTTTTTT.

CDR3 coding DNA: TGCGCCAGCAGCTGGGACAGGAGGAGCACAGATACGCAGTATTTT. This sequence encodes CASSWDRRSTDTQYF. This chain connects TRBV5-1 to TRBJ2-3, with 8 bases fitting TRBD1. V was clipped by 3 bases and J by 0 bases; unmatched bases: 3. Looked up from germline, CDR1 is SGHRS and CDR2 is YFSETQ. This CDR3 comprises 15 residues.

This clone was picked up one time. The CDR3 region has the DNA TGCGCCAGCAGCTTGGAAGCGGTCGGCGAGACCCAGTACTTC. Translating gives CASSLEAVGETQYF. The V call is TRBV5-1, the J call TRBJ2-5; TRBD2 is a possible D gene (5 bases). Germline CDR1 is SGHRS and CDR2 is YFSETQ. Trimming stripped 0 bases from V and 5 bases from J, with 11 bases between. The CDR3 consists of 14 residues.

The chain carries TRBV6-5 and TRBJ2-7; D is ambiguous. Trimming cost V 5 bases and J 7 bases, with 18 bases left between them. Looked up from germline, CDR1 is MNHEY and CDR2 is SVGAGI. This CDR3 contains 14 residues. The CDR3 region is CASSLPGPFGEQYF. CDR3 nucleotides: TGTGCCAGCAGTCTCCCGGGTCCCTTCGGGGAGCAGTACTTC.

V usage is TRBV4-1 and J usage is TRBJ1-4; the D is unclear. V lost 2 bases to trimming and J lost 0 bases, with 7 bases between them. The germline V gene encodes CDR1 MGHRA and CDR2 YSYEKL. CDR3 length equals 15 residues. The CDR3 coding sequence is TGCGCCAGCAGCCAACCAGGTGCAACTAATGAAAAACTGTTTTTT. Translating gives CASSQPGATNEKLFF.

Only one count was recorded for this clone. The V and J genes are TRBV6-5 and TRBJ2-5; tentative D call: TRBD2 (5 bases). The CDR3 runs to 16 residues. Trimming took off 2 bases at V and 7 bases at J, with 20 bases between the two ends. CDR1 and CDR2 from the germline V gene are MNHEY and SVGAGI. In nucleotides, the CDR3 is TGTGCCAGCAGTTACAGAGGTGGCCGCCGGGCGGGGACCCAGTACTTC. It translates to CASSYRGGRRAGTQYF.

This chain links TRBV5-1 with TRBJ2-3; D perhaps matches TRBD1 (6 bases). The CDR3 has 17 amino acids. Trimming took 4 bases from V and 6 from J, leaving 24 bases between them. Germline CDR1 is SGHRS and CDR2 is YFSETQ. CDR3 DNA: TGCGCCAGCAGCAACCGCCCTCGTCGGGACAATTTCGATACGCAGTATTTT. Its translation is CASSNRPRRDNFDTQYF.

V usage is TRBV5-1 and J usage is TRBJ2-5, with 15 bases matching TRBD2. V shed 4 bases and J 7 bases; nucleotides not matched to a gene: 14. This CDR3 contains 18 residues. CDR1 SGHRS and CDR2 YFSETQ come from the germline V gene. The CDR3 sequence is CASSAGLAGGYEKVTQYF. The CDR3 DNA reads as TGCGCCAGCAGCGCGGGACTAGCGGGAGGCTACGAGAAGGTGACCCAGTACTTC.

The chain uses TRBV20-1 and TRBJ2-3; D not resolved. Germline CDR1 is DFQATT and CDR2 is SNEGSKA (reference sequence). CDR3 length equals 11 residues. The V gene lost 5 bases and the J gene lost 4 bases, with 7 bases spanning the gap. CDR3 in DNA: TGCAGTGCTCCTCTCGCAGATACGCAGTATTTT. Translation gives CSAPLADTQYF.

The gene calls are TRBV11-2 and TRBJ2-7, with D perhaps matching TRBD1 or TRBD2 (5 bases each). V was trimmed by 6 bases and J by 7 bases, leaving 16 bases between them. The germline V gene encodes CDR1 SGHAT and CDR2 FQNNGV. This CDR3 has 13 residues. CDR3 DNA sequence: TGTGCCAGCAGTCTAGGGACGAGATGGGAGCAGTACTTC. Residues: CASSLGTRWEQYF.